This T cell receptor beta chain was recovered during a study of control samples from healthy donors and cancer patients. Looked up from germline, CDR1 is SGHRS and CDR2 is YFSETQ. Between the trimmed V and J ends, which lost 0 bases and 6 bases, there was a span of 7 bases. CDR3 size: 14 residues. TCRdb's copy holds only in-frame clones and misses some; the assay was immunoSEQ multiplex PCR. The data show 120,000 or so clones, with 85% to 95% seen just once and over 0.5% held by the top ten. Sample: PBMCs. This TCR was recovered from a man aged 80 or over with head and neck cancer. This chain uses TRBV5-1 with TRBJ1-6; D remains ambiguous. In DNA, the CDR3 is TGCGCCAGCAGCTTGGATCGGGTTAATTCACCCCTCCACTTT. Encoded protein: CASSLDRVNSPLHF.